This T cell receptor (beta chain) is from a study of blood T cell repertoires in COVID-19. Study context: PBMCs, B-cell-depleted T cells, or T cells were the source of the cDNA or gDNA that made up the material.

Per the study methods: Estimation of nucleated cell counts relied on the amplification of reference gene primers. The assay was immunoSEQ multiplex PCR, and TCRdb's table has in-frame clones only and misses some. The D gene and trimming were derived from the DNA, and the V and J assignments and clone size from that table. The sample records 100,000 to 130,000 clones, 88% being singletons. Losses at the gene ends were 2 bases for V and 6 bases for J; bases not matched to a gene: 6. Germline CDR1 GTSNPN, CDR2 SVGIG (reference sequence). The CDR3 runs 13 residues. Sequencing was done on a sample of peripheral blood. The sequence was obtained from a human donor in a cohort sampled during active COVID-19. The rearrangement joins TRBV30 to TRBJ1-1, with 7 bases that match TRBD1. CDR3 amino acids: CAWSPTGTAEAFF. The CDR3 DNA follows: TGTGCCTGGAGTCCGACAGGGACGGCTGAAGCTTTCTTT.